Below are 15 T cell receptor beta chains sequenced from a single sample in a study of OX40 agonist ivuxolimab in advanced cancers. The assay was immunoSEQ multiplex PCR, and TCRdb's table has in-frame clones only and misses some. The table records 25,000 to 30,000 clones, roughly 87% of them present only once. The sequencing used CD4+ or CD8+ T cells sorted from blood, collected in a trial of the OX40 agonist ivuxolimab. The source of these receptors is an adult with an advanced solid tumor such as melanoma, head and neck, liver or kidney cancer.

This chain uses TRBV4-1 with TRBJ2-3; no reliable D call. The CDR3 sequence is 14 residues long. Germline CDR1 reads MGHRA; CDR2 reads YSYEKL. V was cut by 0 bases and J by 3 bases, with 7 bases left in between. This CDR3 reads CASSQEFVTDTQYF. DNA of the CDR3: TGCGCCAGCAGCCAAGAGTTCGTGACAGATACGCAGTATTTT.

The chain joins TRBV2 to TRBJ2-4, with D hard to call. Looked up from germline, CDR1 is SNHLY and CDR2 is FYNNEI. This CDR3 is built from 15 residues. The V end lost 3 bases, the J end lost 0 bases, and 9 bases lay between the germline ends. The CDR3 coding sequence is TGTGCCAGCAGTGACCGATCCCTAGCCAAAAACATTCAGTACTTC. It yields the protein CASSDRSLAKNIQYF.

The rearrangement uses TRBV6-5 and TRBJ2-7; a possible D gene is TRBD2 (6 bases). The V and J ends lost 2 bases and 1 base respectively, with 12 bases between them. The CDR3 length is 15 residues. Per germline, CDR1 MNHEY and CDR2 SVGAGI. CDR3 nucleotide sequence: TGTGCCAGCAGTTACGGCCCCCGGGGGTCCTACGAGCAGTACTTC. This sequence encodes CASSYGPRGSYEQYF.

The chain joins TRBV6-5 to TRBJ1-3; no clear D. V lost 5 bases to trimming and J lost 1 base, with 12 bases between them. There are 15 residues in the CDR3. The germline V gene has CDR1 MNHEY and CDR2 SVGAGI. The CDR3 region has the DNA TGTGCCAGCAGTACCCTGGACCAGTCTGGAAACACCATATATTTT. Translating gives CASSTLDQSGNTIYF.

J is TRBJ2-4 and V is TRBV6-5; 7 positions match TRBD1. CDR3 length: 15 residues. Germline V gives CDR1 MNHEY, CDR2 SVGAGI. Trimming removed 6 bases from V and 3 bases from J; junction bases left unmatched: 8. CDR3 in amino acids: CASRYQQGYKNIQYF. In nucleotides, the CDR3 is TGTGCCAGCAGATATCAACAGGGGTACAAAAACATTCAGTACTTC.

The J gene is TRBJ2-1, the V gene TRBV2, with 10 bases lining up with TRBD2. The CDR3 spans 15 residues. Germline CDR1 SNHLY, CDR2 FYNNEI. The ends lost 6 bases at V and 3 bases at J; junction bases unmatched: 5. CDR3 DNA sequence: TGTGCCAGCAGCCTGGGACTAGCGAGCTACAATGAGCAGTTCTTC. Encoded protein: CASSLGLASYNEQFF.

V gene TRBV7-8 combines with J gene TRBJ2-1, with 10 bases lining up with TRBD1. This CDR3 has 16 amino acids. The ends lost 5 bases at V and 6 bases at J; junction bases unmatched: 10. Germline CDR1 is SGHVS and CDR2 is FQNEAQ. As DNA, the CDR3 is TGTGCCAGCAGCCTCCTACCCCGGGACAGGGGCAATGAGCAGTTCTTC. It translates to CASSLLPRDRGNEQFF.

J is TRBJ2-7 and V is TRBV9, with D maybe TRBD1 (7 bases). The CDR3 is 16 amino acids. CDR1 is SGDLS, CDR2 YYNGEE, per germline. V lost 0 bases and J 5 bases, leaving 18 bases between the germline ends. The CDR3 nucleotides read TGTGCCAGCAGCGTAGAGTCAGGGGGACTCGGAAACGAGCAGTACTTC. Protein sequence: CASSVESGGLGNEQYF. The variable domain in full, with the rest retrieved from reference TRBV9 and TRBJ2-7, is DSGVTQTPKHLITATGQRVTLRCSPRSGDLSVYWYQQSLDQGLQFLIQYYNGEERAKGNILERFSAQQFPDLHSELNLSSLELGDSALYFCASSVESGGLGNEQYFGPGTRLTVT.

CDR3: CASSQGQLIHQPQHF. The CDR3 nucleotides are TGTGCCAGCAGCCAAGGACAGCTTATTCATCAGCCCCAGCATTTT. The genes are TRBV28 and TRBJ1-5; maybe TRBD1 (6 bases). The germline CDR1 and CDR2 sequences are MDHEN and SYDVKM. This CDR3 is built from 15 residues. V was pared by 6 bases and J by 5 bases, with 17 bases between.

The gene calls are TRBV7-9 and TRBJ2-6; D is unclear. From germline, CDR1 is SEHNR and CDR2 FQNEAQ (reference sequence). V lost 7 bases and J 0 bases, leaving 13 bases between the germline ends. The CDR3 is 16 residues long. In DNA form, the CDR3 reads TGTGCCAGCACCTCCGTCGAACGCTCTGGGGCCAACGTCCTGACTTTC. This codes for CASTSVERSGANVLTF.

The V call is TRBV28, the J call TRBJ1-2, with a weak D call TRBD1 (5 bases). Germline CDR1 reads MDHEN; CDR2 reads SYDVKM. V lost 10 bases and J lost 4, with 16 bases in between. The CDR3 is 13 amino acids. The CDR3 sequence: CATLGRGRYGYTF. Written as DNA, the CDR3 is TGTGCCACCCTCGGACGGGGCCGCTATGGCTACACCTTC.

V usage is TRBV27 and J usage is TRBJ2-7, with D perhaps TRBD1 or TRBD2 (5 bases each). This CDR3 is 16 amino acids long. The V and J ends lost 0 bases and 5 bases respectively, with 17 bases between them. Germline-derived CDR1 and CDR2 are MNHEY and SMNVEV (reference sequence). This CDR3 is CASSLSLGTLGHEQYF. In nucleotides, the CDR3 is TGTGCCAGCAGTTTATCGTTGGGGACGCTTGGCCACGAGCAGTACTTC.

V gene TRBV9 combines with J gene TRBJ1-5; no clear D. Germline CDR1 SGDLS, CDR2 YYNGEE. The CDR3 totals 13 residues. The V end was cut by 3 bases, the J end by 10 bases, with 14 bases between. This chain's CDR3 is CASSARPGLPQHF. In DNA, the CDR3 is TGTGCCAGCAGCGCCCGACCGGGCCTCCCCCAGCATTTT.

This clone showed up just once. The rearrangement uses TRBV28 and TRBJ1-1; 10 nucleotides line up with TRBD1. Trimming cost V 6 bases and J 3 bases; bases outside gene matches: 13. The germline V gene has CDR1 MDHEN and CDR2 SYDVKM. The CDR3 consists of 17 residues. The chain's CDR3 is CASSSTGQGVSDTEAFF. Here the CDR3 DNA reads TGTGCCAGCAGCTCTACAGGACAGGGGGTGAGTGACACTGAAGCTTTCTTT.

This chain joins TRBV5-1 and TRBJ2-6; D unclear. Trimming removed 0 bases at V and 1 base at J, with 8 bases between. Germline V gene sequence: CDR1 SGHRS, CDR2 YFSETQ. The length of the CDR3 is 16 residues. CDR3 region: CASSLGSSSGANVLTF. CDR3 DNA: TGCGCCAGCAGCTTGGGTTCGAGTTCTGGGGCCAACGTCCTGACTTTC.